This TCR beta chain is from a study of Tregs in tolerant kidney transplant recipients. Concerning this clone itself: No antigen is known for it. The CDR3 is cut off 3 residues early in the read; its end comes from the germline J gene.

Related graft donors supplied nonmyeloablative bone marrow transplants, and mixed chimerism was transient. Unstimulated Tregs (CD4+CD25+CD127-) and CD4+CD25- non-Tregs were sorted from PBMCs. General study points: Findings come from small patient numbers and require larger validation. Expanding Tregs on activated donor B cells appeared to best identify donor-specific TCRbeta clones. In tolerant patients, donor-specific Tregs outgrew total Tregs, suggesting antigen-driven expansion.

V shed 3 bases and J 2 bases; nucleotides not matched to a gene: 7. The CDR3 length is 16 residues. Germline V gene data show CDR1 as MNHNS and CDR2 as SASEGT. Using immunoSEQ multiplex PCR, the repertoire was profiled, and TCRdb retains in-frame clones only, with some absent. This sample's table has some 15,000 clones. This sequence originates from a human patient who received a combined kidney and bone marrow transplant. Some T cells here may be from the graft donor. The V call is TRBV6-1, the J call TRBJ1-3; 7 positions match TRBD1. This specimen consisted of CD4+ T cells from blood (PBMCs), obtained 12 months after the transplant. The CDR3 bases that were read are TGTGCCAGCAGTGAGGGGGACAGTTTTACTGGAAACACC. Translating it yields CASSEGDSFTGNT. The full CDR3 protein reads CASSEGDSFTGNTIYF.